This TCR beta chain was obtained from a study of T cells in tuberculosis. Study-level information: T cells were selected with CD1B tetramers loaded with glucose monomycolate. IGRA-negative adolescents, IGRA-positive adolescents with latent tuberculosis and adults with active tuberculosis formed this South African cohort.

Points from the study as a whole: Active tuberculosis alpha repertoires lay closer to GMM-specific TCRs than controls'.

The CDR3 loop spans 14 amino acids. Germline trimming cut 4 bases from V and 8 bases from J; bases unmatched to any gene: 4. The V gene's germline CDR1 is MDHEN and CDR2 SYDVKM. Comment on this clone: Antigen specificity is unknown.

The repertoire was sequenced with immunoSEQ multiplex PCR; TCRdb's copy has only in-frame clones and lacks some. The table records about 29,000 clones, about 92% of them present only once. The sequence derives from a donor between 5 and 29 years old with latent tuberculosis or without tuberculosis infection. The rearrangement uses TRBV28 and TRBJ1-4, with 10 bases aligning to TRBD1. Sample: PBMCs. The CDR3 spells CASSSPGQGEKLFF. As DNA, the CDR3 is TGTGCCAGCAGTTCACCGGGACAGGGGGAAAAACTGTTTTTT.